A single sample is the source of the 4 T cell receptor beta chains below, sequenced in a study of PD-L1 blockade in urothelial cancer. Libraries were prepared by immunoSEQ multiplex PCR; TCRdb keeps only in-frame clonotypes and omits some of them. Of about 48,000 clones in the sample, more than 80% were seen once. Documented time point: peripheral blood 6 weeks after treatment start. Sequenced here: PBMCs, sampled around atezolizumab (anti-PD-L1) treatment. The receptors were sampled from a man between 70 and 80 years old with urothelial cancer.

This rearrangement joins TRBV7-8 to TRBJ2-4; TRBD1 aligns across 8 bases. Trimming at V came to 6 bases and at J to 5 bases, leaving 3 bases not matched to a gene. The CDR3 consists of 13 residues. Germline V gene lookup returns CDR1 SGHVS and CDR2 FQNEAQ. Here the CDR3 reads CASSPDRENIQYF. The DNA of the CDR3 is TGTGCCAGCAGTCCGGACAGGGAAAACATTCAGTACTTC.

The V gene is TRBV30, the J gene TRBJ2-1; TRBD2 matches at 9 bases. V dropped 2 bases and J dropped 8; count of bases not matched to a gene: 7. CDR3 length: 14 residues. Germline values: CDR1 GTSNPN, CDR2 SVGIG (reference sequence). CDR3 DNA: TGTGCCTGGAGTAGCCTAGCGGGATATTATGAGCAGTTCTTC. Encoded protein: CAWSSLAGYYEQFF.

The CDR3 nucleotides are TGTGCCAGCTCCCCGCTCCGGCCGGGTAGCACAGATACGCAGTATTTT. Its protein product is CASSPLRPGSTDTQYF. The V gene is TRBV18, the J gene TRBJ2-3; no clear D gene. Germline V CDR1 and CDR2: KGHSH, LQKENI. CDR3 length: 16 amino acids. Deletions cut 6 bases from V and 0 bases from J, with 16 bases between. Combining the CDR3 with reference TRBV18 and TRBJ2-3 gives the whole variable domain NAGVMQNPRHLVRRRGQEARLRCSPMKGHSHVYWYRQLPEEGLKFMVYLQKENIIDESGMPKERFSAEFPKEGPSILRIQQVVRGDSAAYFCASSPLRPGSTDTQYFGPGTRLTVL.

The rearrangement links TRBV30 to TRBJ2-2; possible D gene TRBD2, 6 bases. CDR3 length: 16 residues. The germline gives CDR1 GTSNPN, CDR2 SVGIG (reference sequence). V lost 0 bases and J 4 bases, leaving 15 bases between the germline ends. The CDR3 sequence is CAWSVLTWGGTGELFF. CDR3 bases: TGTGCCTGGAGTGTACTAACCTGGGGAGGCACCGGGGAGCTGTTTTTT.